This entry lists 12 T cell receptor beta chains sequenced from one sample in a study of blood T cell repertoires in COVID-19. Sequenced by immunoSEQ multiplex PCR; TCRdb stores in-frame clones only, minus some. The table records 100,000 or so clones, 91% of them present only once. The sequenced sample consisted of peripheral blood. These receptors were taken from a young man with acute or convalescent COVID-19.

The chain recombines TRBV18 with TRBJ2-3, with TRBD1 matching over 9 bases. V trimming: 2 bases; J trimming: 3 bases; junction bases outside the gene matches: 9. The CDR3 contains 17 residues. CDR1 KGHSH and CDR2 LQKENI come from the germline V gene. CDR3 residues: CASSPNGGTGWTDTQYF. The CDR3 DNA follows: TGTGCCAGCTCACCAAACGGAGGGACAGGGTGGACAGATACGCAGTATTTT.

The rearrangement joins TRBV4-1 to TRBJ2-3; D ambiguous. CDR3 length: 13 amino acids. Germline values: CDR1 MGHRA, CDR2 YSYEKL. V lost 5 bases and J 7 bases, leaving 13 bases between the germline ends. CDR3 nucleotides: TGCGCCAGCAGCTTACTATTCATTAATACGCAGTATTTT. Amino acids: CASSLLFINTQYF.

This rearrangement joins TRBV7-2 to TRBJ1-1; no clear D. Per the germline V gene, CDR1 is SGHTA and CDR2 is FQGNSA. The V gene lost 0 bases and the J gene lost 4 bases, with 12 bases spanning the gap. This CDR3 spans 15 amino acids. CDR3 loop: CASSLAWGGSTEAFF. As DNA, the CDR3 is TGTGCCAGCAGCTTAGCTTGGGGAGGGAGCACTGAAGCTTTCTTT.

The CDR3 DNA reads TGTGCCAGCAGTCCGGGACTAGCAGGAGCAGATACGCAGTATTTT. Protein: CASSPGLAGADTQYF. The gene calls are TRBV6-5 and TRBJ2-3; 9 positions match TRBD2. Germline assignment: CDR1 MNHEY and CDR2 SVGAGI. The CDR3 is 15 residues long. V dropped 5 bases and J dropped 4; count of bases not matched to a gene: 7.

Remarks on this clone: At one end, the junction sequence differs from germline, possibly due to a read error. V and J are TRBV13 and TRBJ1-1; D possibly corresponds to TRBD1 (6 bases). Germline V lookup: CDR1 PRHDT, CDR2 FYEKMQ (reference sequence). CDR3 length: 13 residues. The CDR3 here is CASSLGGGTEAFF. Here the CDR3 DNA reads TGTGCCAGCAGCCTAGGGGGGGGGACTGAAGCTTTCTTT. Variable domain in full (rest from reference TRBV13 and TRBJ1-1): AAGVIQSPRHLIKEKRETATLKCYPIPRHDTVYWYQQGPGQDPQFLISFYEKMQSDKGSIPDRFSAQQFSDYHSELNMSSLELGDSALYFCASSLGGGTEAFFGQGTRLTVV.

The chain combines TRBV27 with TRBJ2-3, with a weak D call TRBD2 (5 bases). This CDR3 comprises 13 residues. Trimming cost V 8 bases and J 4 bases, with 13 bases left between them. Germline values: CDR1 MNHEY, CDR2 SMNVEV (reference sequence). CDR3 residues: CASRAQLADTQYF. The CDR3 DNA reads TGTGCCAGCCGCGCGCAACTAGCAGATACGCAGTATTTT.

The chain recombines TRBV5-1 with TRBJ2-4; 8 bases agree with TRBD1. This CDR3 comprises 15 residues. The J segment lost 1 base and the V segment lost 6 bases, leaving 6 bases of the junction unmatched. Germline V gene lookup returns CDR1 SGHRS and CDR2 YFSETQ. Written as DNA, the CDR3 is TGCGCCAGCAACCAGGGGGCCGGGGCCAAAAACATTCAGTACTTC. It codes for CASNQGAGAKNIQYF.

The V gene is TRBV15, the J gene TRBJ1-1; D is undetermined. With 1 base removed from V and 6 bases from J, the gap between germline ends came to 6 bases. This CDR3 comprises 12 residues. Germline-derived CDR1 and CDR2 are LNHNV and YYDKDF (reference sequence). DNA of the CDR3: TGTGCCACCAGCAGAGCGGCGGCTGAAGCTTTCTTT. It codes for CATSRAAAEAFF.

The chain recombines TRBV29-1 with TRBJ1-4; D possibly corresponds to TRBD1 (6 bases). Germline V gives CDR1 SQVTM, CDR2 ANQGSEA. This CDR3 spans 11 amino acids. V was shortened by 4 bases and J by 7 bases, with 7 bases between the two germline ends. The CDR3 spells CSVVRGEKLFF. CDR3 in DNA: TGCAGCGTTGTCAGGGGTGAAAAACTGTTTTTT.

The gene calls are TRBV6-5 and TRBJ1-4; the match to TRBD1 covers 8 bases. CDR1 and CDR2 (germline): MNHEY, SVGAGI. Trimming removed 8 bases from V and 7 bases from J; junction bases left unmatched: 12. This CDR3 has 15 residues. The DNA for the CDR3 is TGTGCCAGCGGGGGGGCAGGGGGCCTGTCTGAAAAACTGTTTTTT. Its protein is CASGGAGGLSEKLFF.

The chain has TRBV11-2 and TRBJ2-3, with D tentatively TRBD2 (5 bases). From germline, CDR1 is SGHAT and CDR2 FQNNGV. Trimming took off 5 bases at V and 0 bases at J, with 15 bases between the two ends. The CDR3 sequence is 16 residues long. DNA of the CDR3: TGTGCCAGCAGCCCTAGGATAGCGCCGAGCACAGATACGCAGTATTTT. It specifies CASSPRIAPSTDTQYF.

The genes are TRBV6-6 and TRBJ2-7, with 7 bases aligning to TRBD1. The trim removed 4 bases at V and 3 bases at J, leaving 6 bases unmatched. The CDR3 is made up of 14 amino acids. Germline CDR1 reads MNHNY; CDR2 reads SVGAGI (reference sequence). The CDR3 here is CASSFRGGGYEQYF. The CDR3 DNA reads TGTGCCAGCAGTTTTCGAGGGGGCGGCTACGAGCAGTACTTC.